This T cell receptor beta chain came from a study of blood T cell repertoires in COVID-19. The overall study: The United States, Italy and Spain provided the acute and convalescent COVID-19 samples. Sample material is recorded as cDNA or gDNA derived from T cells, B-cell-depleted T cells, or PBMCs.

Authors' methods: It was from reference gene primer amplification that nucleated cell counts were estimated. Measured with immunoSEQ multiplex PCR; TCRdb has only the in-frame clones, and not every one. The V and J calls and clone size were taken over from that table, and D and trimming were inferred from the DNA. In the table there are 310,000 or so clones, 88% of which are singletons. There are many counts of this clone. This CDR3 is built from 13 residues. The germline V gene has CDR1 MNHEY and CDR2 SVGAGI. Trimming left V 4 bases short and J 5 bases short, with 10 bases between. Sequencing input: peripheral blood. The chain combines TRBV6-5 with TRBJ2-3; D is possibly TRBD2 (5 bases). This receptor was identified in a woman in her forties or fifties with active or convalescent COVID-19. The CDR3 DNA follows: TGTGCCAGCAGTTCGGTAGCGAGAGATACGCAGTATTTT. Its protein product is CASSSVARDTQYF.